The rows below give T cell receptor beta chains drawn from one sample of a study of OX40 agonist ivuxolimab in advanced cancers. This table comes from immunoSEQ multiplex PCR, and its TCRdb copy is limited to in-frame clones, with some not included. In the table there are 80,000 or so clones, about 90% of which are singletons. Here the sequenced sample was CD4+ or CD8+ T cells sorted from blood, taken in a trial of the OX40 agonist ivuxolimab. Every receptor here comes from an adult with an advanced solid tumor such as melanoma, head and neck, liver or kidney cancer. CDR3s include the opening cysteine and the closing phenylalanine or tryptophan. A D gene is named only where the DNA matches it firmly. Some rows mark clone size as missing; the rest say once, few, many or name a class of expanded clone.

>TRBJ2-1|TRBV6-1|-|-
TGTGCCAGCAGTGACCAATCATATACCTACAATGAGCAGTTCTTC
CASSDQSYTYNEQFF
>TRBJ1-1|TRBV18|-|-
TGTGCCAGCTCACGTGTCCGGGACACTGAAGCTTTCTTT
CASSRVRDTEAFF
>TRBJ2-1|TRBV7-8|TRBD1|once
TGTGCCAGCAGCATCCGGGACAGTCTCTTCTTC
CASSIRDSLFF
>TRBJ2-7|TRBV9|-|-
TGTGCCAGCAGCGTAGGTGGACGGGGACGGGACTACGAGCAGTACTTC
CASSVGGRGRDYEQYF
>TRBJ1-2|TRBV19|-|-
TGTGCCAGTCGGAGGGGGTTAAACTATGGCTACACCTTC
CASRRGLNYGYTF
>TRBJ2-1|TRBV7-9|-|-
TGTGCCACCTCTACCACTAATGAGCAGTTCTTC
CATSTTNEQFF
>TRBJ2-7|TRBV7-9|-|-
TGTGCCAGCAGCCTACTAACGTTGCACGAGCAGTACTTC
CASSLLTLHEQYF
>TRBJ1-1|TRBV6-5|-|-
TGTGCCAGCAGTTACTCGATTGCGGGGGGACCCCCTGAAGCTTTCTTT
CASSYSIAGGPPEAFF
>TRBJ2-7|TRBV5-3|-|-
TGTGCCAGAAGCTTGGGCCGCCCCAACCATCACGAGCAGTACTTC
CARSLGRPNHHEQYF
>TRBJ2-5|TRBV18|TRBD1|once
TGTGCCAGCTCACCAGGACAGGGGGAGACCCAGTACTTC
CASSPGQGETQYF
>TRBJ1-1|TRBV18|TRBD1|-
TGTGCCAGCTCACCTTACCAGGGGGAAGGTACTGAAGCTTTCTTT
CASSPYQGEGTEAFF
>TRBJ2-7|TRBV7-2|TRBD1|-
TGTGCCAGCAGCGTCGGACAGGGATTCAACGAGCAGTACTTC
CASSVGQGFNEQYF
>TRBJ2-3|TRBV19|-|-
TGTGCCAGTAGTTCAGGCGGGTCCACAGATACGCAGTATTTT
CASSSGGSTDTQYF
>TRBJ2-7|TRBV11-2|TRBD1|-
TGTGCCAGCAGCATGGACAGGCCGGGGGAGCAGTACTTC
CASSMDRPGEQYF
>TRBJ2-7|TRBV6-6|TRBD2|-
TGTGCCATAGGACTAGTAATTAACGAGCAGTACTTC
CAIGLVINEQYF
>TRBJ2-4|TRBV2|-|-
TGTGCCAGCAGTGAGTTAGAGGGAGAAGCAAACATTCAGTACTTC
CASSELEGEANIQYF
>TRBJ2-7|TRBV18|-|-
TGTGCCAGCTCACCCCCGGGTGGAGAATCCTACGAGCAGTACTTC
CASSPPGGESYEQYF
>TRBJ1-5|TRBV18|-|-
TGTGCCAGCTCGCAACTTAAAGATCAGCCCCAGCATTTT
CASSQLKDQPQHF
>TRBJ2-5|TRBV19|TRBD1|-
TGTGCCAGTAGTATTCGTCTCGCGGACAGGGGGGCAGAGACCCAGTACTTC
CASSIRLADRGAETQYF
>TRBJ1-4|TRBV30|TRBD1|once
TGTGCCTGGAGTGTACCAGCGACAGGGGGTAATGAAAAACTGTTTTTT
CAWSVPATGGNEKLFF
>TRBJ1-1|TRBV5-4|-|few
TGTGCCAGCAGCCTGGCGCAGAACACTGAAGCTTTCTTT
CASSLAQNTEAFF
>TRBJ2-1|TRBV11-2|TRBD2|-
TGTGCCAGCAGCTTAGTGGCGGGAGGGAGCTCCTACAATGAGCAGTTCTTC
CASSLVAGGSSYNEQFF
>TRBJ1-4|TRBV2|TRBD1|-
TGTGCCAGCAGTGGGGTAGGGGGCGGGCGCTTGACAAACCCCAGACTGTTTTTT
CASSGVGGGRLTNPRLFF
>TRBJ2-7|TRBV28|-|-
TGTGCCAGCAGTTTTGGGGCCCACGAGCAGTACTTC
CASSFGAHEQYF
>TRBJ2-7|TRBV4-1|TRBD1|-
TGCGCCAGCAGCCGACCAGGGACAGGGCACGAGCAGTACTTC
CASSRPGTGHEQYF
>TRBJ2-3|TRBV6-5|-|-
TGTGCCAGCTGGGCTTTAGATACGCAGTATTTT
CASWALDTQYF
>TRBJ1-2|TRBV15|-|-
TGTGCCACCTGGGGGGGGCATGGCTACACCTTC
CATWGGHGYTF
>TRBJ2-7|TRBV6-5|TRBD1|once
TGTGCCAGCAGTTACGGTTGGGGACAGGGGATCCACGAGCAGTACTTC
CASSYGWGQGIHEQYF
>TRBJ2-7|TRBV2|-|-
TGTGCCAGCAGGACGGACCTTGCCTACGAGCAGTACTTC
CASRTDLAYEQYF
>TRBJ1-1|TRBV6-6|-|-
TGTGCCAGCAGTGACAGCGATAACACTGAAGCTTTCTTT
CASSDSDNTEAFF
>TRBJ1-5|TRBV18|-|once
TGTGCCAGCTCACCTGACAACAATCAGCCCCAGCATTTT
CASSPDNNQPQHF
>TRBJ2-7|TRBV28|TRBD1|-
TGTGCCAGCAGTTTCAGGGGGAGCCGCGTTGTGCAGTACTTC
CASSFRGSRVVQYF
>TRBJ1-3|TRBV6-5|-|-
TGTGCCAGCACCCGAGGGGCGGGAAACACCATATATTTT
CASTRGAGNTIYF
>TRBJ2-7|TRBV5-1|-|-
TGCGCCAGCAGCTTGATCGGGGCCGAGCAGTACTTC
CASSLIGAEQYF
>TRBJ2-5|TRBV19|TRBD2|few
TGTGCCAGTAGTAAACTAGCGGGAGGGCCCGGAGAGACCCAGTACTTC
CASSKLAGGPGETQYF
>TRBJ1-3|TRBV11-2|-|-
TGTGCCAGCAGCTTAGAAAGACGTGGAAACACCATATATTTT
CASSLERRGNTIYF
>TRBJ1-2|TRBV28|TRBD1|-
TGTGCCAGCAGTTACGGACAGGGCGGCTACACCTTC
CASSYGQGGYTF
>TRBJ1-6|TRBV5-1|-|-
TGCGCCAGCAGCTTCTCGGGAGAGGATTCACCCCTCCACTTT
CASSFSGEDSPLHF
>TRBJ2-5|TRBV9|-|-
TGTGCCAGCAGCGTAGGAAGGGGTTCGTACCAAGAGACCCAGTACTTC
CASSVGRGSYQETQYF
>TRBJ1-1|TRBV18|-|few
TGTGCCAGCTCACCGCTCCCGACTAAAGACACTGAAGCTTTCTTT
CASSPLPTKDTEAFF
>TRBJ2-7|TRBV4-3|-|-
TGCGCCAGCCCTCGGGCGGGAGAGCAGTACTTC
CASPRAGEQYF
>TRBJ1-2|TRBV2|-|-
TGTGCCAGTCAAGACGTACTAGCTAACTATGGCTACACCTTC
CASQDVLANYGYTF
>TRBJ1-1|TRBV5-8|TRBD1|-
TGTGCCAGCAGCGTATACAGGGGAACTGAAGCTTTCTTT
CASSVYRGTEAFF
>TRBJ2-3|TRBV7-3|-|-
TGTGCCAGCAGCTTAACACCTATCGGCGGCGCAGATACGCAGTATTTT
CASSLTPIGGADTQYF
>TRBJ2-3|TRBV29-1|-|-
TGCAGCGCTATAGTTGGCGGCACAGATACGCAGTATTTT
CSAIVGGTDTQYF
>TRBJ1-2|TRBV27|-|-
TGTGCCAGCGGGAAAGACTATGGCTACACCTTC
CASGKDYGYTF
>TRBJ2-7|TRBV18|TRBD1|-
TGTGCCAGCTCACCGAGGGACAGGGGGTACGACGAGCAGTACTTC
CASSPRDRGYDEQYF
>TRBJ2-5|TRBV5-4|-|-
TGTGCCAGCAGCTACGGCCATGGGGAGACCCAGTACTTC
CASSYGHGETQYF
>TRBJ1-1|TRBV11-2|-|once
TGTGCCAGCAGCCTGACAGGCGTGAACACTGAAGCTTTCTTT
CASSLTGVNTEAFF